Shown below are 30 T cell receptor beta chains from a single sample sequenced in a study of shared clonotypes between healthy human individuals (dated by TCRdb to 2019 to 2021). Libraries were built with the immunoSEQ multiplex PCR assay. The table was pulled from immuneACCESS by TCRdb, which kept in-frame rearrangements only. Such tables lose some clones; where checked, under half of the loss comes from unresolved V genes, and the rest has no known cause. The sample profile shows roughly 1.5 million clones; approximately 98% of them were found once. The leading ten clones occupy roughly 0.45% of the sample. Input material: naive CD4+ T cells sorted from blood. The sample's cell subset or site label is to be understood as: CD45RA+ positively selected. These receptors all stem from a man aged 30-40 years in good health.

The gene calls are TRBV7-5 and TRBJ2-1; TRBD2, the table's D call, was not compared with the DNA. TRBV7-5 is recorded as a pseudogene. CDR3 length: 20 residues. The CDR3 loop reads CVRSLGVSGVAGGVQYEQFF. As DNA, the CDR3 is TGTGTCAGAAGCTTAGGAGTCTCCGGGGTAGCGGGAGGCGTGCAATATGAGCAGTTCTTC.

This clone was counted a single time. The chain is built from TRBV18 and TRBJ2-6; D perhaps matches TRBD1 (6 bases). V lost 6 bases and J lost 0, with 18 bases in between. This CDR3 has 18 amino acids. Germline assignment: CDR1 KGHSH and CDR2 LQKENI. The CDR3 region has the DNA TGTGCCAGCTCGCTAACAGGACAGTCCGACTCTGGGGCCAACGTCCTGACTTTC. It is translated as CASSLTGQSDSGANVLTF.

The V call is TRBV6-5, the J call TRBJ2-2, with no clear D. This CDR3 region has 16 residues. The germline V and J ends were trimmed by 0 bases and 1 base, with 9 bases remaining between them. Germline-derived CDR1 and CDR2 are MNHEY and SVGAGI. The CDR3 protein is CASSYSLGMNTGELFF. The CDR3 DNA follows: TGTGCCAGCAGTTACTCGCTGGGGATGAACACCGGGGAGCTGTTTTTT.

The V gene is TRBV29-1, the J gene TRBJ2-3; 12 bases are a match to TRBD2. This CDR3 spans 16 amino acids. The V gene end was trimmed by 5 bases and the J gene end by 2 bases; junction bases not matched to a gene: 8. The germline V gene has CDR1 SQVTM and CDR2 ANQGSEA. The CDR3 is CSVLGLAGGNTDTQYF. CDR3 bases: TGCAGCGTTTTAGGCCTAGCGGGGGGGAACACAGATACGCAGTATTTT.

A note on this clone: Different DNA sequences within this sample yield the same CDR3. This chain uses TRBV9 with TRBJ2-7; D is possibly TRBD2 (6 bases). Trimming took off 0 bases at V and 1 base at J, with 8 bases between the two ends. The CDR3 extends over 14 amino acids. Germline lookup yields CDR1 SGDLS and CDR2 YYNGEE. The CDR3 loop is CASSVGDSSYEQYF. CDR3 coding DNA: TGTGCCAGCAGCGTAGGGGACTCATCCTACGAGCAGTACTTC.

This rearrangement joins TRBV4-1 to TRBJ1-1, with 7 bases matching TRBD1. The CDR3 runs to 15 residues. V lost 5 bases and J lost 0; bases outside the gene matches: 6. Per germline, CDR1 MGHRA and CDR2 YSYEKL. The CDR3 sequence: CASSSWTGMNTEAFF. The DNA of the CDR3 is TGCGCCAGCAGCTCCTGGACAGGCATGAACACTGAAGCTTTCTTT.

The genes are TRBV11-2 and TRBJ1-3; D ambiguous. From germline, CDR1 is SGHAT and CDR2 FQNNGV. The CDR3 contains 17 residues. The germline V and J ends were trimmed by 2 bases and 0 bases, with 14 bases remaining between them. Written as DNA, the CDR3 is TGTGCCAGCAGCTTAACAGTAGGGAGGGCCTCTGGAAACACCATATATTTT. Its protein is CASSLTVGRASGNTIYF.

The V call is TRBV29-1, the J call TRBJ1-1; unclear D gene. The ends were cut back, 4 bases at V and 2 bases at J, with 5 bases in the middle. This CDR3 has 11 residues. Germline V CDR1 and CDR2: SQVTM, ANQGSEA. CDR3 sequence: CSVAFNTEAFF. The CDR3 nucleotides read TGCAGCGTTGCATTCAACACTGAAGCTTTCTTT.

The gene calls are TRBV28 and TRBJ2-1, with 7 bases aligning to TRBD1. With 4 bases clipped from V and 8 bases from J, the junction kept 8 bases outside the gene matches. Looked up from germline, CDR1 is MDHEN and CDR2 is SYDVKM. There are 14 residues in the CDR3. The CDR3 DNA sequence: TGTGCCAGCAGTTCGGAAAGGGGGCGCGATGAGCAGTTCTTC. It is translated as CASSSERGRDEQFF. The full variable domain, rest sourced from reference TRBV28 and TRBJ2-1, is DVKVTQSSRYLVKRTGEKVFLECVQDMDHENMFWYRQDPGLGLRLIYFSYDVKMKEKGDIPEGYSVSREKKERFSLILESASTNQTSMYLCASSSERGRDEQFFGPGTRLTVL.

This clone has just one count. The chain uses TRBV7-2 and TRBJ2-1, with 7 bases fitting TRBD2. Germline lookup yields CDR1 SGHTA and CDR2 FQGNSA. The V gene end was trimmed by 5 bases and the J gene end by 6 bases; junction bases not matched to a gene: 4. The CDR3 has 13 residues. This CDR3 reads CASSRTSFNEQFF. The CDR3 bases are TGTGCCAGCAGCCGGACTAGTTTCAATGAGCAGTTCTTC.

In DNA, the CDR3 is TGTGTTTCCGGGAACCAAGAGACCCAGTACTTC. Translating gives CVSGNQETQYF. This rearrangement joins TRBV28 to TRBJ2-5, with TRBD2 as a possible D gene (5 bases). CDR3 length equals 11 residues. The germline V gene has CDR1 MDHEN and CDR2 SYDVKM. Combining the CDR3 with reference TRBV28 and TRBJ2-5 gives the whole variable domain DVKVTQSSRYLVKRTGEKVFLECVQDMDHENMFWYRQDPGLGLRLIYFSYDVKMKEKGDIPEGYSVSREKKERFSLILESASTNQTSMYLCVSGNQETQYFGPGTRLLVL.

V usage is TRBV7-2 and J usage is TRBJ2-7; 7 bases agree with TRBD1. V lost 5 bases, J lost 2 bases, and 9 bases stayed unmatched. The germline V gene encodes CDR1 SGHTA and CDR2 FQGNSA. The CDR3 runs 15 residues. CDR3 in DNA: TGTGCCAGCAGCCTCGGACAGGTCGGGGCCTACGAGCAGTACTTC. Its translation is CASSLGQVGAYEQYF.

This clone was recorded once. CDR3 protein: CASSWTVSRYEQYF. For the CDR3, the DNA is TGTGCCAGCAGTTGGACGGTGAGTCGCTACGAGCAGTACTTC. This chain joins TRBV5-8 and TRBJ2-7; no reliable D call. The ends were cut back, 5 bases at V and 3 bases at J, with 15 bases in the middle. CDR1 and CDR2 (germline): SGHTS, YDEGEE. This CDR3 spans 14 amino acids.

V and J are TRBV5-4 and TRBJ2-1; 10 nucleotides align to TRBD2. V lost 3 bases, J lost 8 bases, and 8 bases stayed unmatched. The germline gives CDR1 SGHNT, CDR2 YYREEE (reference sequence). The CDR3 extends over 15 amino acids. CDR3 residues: CASSSPSGLADEQFF. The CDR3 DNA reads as TGTGCCAGCAGCTCACCATCTGGACTAGCGGATGAGCAGTTCTTC.

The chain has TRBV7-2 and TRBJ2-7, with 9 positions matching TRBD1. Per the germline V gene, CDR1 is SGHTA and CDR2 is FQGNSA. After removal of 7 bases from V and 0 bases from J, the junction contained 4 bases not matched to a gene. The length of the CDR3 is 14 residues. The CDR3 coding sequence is TGTGCCAGCACCAGGGACAGGGTCTCCTACGAGCAGTACTTC. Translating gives CASTRDRVSYEQYF.

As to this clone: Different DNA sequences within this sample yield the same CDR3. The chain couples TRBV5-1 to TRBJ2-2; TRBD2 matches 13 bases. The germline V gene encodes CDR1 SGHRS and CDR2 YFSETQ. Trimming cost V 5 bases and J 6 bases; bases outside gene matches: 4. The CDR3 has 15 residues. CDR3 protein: CASSPLAGGPGELFF. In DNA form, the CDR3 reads TGCGCCAGCAGTCCACTAGCGGGAGGGCCCGGGGAGCTGTTTTTT.

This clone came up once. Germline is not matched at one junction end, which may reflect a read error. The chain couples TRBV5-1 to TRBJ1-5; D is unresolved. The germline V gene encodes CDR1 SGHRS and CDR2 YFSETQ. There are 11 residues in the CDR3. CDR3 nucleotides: TGCGCCAGCCCGGATAATCAGCGCCAGCATTTT. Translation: CASPDNQRQHF.

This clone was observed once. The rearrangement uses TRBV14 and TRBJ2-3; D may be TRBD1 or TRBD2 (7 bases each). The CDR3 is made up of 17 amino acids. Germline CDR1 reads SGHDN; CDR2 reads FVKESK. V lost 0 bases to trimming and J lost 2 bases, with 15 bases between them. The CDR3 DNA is TGTGCCAGCAGCCAAGACCTCAGGGGGGGAGACACAGATACGCAGTATTTT. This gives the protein CASSQDLRGGDTDTQYF.

Written as DNA, the CDR3 is TGTGCCAGCTCCCCCTACGGTGGCGGGCCCTACGAGCAGTACTTC. Translation: CASSPYGGGPYEQYF. V and J are TRBV6-6 and TRBJ2-7, with D tentatively TRBD2 (5 bases). Germline V gene data show CDR1 as MNHNY and CDR2 as SVGAGI (reference sequence). CDR3 length: 15 amino acids. With 8 bases removed from V and 2 bases from J, the gap between germline ends came to 19 bases.

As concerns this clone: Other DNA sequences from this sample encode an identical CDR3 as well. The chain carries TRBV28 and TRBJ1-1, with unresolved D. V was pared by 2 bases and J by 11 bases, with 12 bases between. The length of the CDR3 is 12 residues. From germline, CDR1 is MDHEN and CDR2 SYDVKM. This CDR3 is CASSLVGLQAFF. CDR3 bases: TGTGCCAGCAGTTTAGTAGGCCTCCAGGCTTTCTTT.

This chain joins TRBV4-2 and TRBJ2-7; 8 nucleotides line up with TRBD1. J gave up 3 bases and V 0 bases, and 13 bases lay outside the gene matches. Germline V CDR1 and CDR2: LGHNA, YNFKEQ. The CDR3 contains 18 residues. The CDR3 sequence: CASSQDNDGAGGVYEQYF. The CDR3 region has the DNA TGTGCCAGCAGCCAAGATAATGATGGGGCAGGGGGCGTCTACGAGCAGTACTTC.

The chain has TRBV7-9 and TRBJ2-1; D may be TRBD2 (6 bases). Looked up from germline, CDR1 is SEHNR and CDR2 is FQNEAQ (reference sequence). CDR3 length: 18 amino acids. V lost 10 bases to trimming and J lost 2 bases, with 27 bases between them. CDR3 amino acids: CANDKLGTLAITYNEQFF. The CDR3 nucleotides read TGTGCCAACGACAAACTGGGTACCCTAGCGATCACCTACAATGAGCAGTTCTTC.

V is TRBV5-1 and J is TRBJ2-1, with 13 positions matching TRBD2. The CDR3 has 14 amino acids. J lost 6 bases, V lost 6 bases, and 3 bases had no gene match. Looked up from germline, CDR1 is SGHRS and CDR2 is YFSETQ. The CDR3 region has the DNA TGCGCCAGCATCCGGACTAGCGGGAGCAATGAGCAGTTCTTC. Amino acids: CASIRTSGSNEQFF.

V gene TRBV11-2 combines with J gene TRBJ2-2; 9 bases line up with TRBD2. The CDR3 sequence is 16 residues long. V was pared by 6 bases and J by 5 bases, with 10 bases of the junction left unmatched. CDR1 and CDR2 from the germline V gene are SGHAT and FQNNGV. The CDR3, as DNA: TGTGCCAGCAGTTATTTTATAGCGGGAGTTACCGGGGAGCTGTTTTTT. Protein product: CASSYFIAGVTGELFF.

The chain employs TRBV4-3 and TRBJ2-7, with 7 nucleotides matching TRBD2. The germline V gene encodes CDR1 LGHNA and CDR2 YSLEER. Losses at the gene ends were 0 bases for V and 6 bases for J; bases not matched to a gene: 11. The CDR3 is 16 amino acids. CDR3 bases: TGCGCCAGCAGCCAAGATTGGGAGGGAGTTCTCCGCGAGCAGTACTTC. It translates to CASSQDWEGVLREQYF.

DNA for the CDR3: TGTGCCAGCAGCGTTACGTTGGGACAGGGGATGGACACCATATATTTT. As protein: CASSVTLGQGMDTIYF. This chain connects TRBV9 to TRBJ1-3; 10 bases agree with TRBD1. Germline V gene lookup returns CDR1 SGDLS and CDR2 YYNGEE. The CDR3 has 16 amino acids. The junction had 10 bases not matched to a gene; V was cut back by 2 bases and J by 8 bases.

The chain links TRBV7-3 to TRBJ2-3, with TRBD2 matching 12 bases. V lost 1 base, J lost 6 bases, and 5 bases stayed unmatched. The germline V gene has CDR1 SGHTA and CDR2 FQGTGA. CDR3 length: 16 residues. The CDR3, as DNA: TGTGCCAGCAGCTTAAACCGACTAGCGGGAGCGGATACGCAGTATTTT. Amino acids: CASSLNRLAGADTQYF.

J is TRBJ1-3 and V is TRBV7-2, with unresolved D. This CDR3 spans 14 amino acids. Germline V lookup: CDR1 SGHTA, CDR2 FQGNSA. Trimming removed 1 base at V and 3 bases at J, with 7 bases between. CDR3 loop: CASSLETFGNTIYF. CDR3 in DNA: TGTGCCAGCAGCTTAGAAACTTTTGGAAACACCATATATTTT.

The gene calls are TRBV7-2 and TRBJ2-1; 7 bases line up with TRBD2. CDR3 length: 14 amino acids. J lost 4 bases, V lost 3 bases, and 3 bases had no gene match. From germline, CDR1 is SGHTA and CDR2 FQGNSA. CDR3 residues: CASSLMGGYNEQFF. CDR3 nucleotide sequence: TGTGCCAGCAGCTTGATGGGAGGGTACAATGAGCAGTTCTTC.

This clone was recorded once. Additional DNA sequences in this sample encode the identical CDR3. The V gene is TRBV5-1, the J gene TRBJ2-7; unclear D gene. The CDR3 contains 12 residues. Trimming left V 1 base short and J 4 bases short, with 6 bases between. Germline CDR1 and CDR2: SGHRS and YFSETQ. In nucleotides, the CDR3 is TGCGCCAGCAGCTTGAATTCTTACGAGCAGTACTTC. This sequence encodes CASSLNSYEQYF.